This paragraph covers one T cell receptor (beta chain) sequence. Its antigen is unknown. The protocol was immunoSEQ multiplex PCR, while the TCRdb copy is restricted to in-frame clones and leaves out a portion. The sample carries some 2,100 clones, roughly 14% recorded once. The data were obtained in a study of tumour-infiltrating T cells in Burkitt lymphoma. Across the whole study: Patients covered every epidemiological subtype of Burkitt lymphoma. Findings and caveats of the study: Many Burkitt lymphoma patients shared several public clonotypes.

The sequence was obtained from a human donor with Burkitt lymphoma. Sequencing input: tumor tissue.

The CDR3 DNA reads TGTGCCAGCAGCCTTCTAGCGGGGGGCATCTCGAACACCGGGGAGCTGTTTTTT. Residues: CASSLLAGGISNTGELFF. The chain couples TRBV5-5 to TRBJ2-2, with 11 positions matching TRBD2. V lost 4 bases and J lost 0; bases outside the gene matches: 8. Looked up from germline, CDR1 is SGHKS and CDR2 is YYEKEE (reference sequence). The CDR3 is made up of 18 amino acids.